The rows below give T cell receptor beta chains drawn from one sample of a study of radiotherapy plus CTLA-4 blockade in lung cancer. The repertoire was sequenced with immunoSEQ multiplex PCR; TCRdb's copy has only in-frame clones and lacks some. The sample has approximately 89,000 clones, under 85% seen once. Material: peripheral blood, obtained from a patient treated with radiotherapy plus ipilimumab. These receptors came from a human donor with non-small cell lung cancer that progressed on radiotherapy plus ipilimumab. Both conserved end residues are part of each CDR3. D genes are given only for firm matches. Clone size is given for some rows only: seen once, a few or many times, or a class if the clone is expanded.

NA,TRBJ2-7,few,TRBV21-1,CASGRGQGASGSYEQYF,TGTGCCAGCGGCAGGGGGCAGGGGGCATCGGGATCCTACGAGCAGTACTTC
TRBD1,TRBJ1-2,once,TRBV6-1,CASTTGADYGYTF,TGTGCCAGCACTACAGGGGCCGACTATGGCTACACCTTC
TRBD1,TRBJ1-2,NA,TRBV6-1,CASSEALAGGGYGYTF,TGTGCCAGCAGTGAAGCGTTGGCAGGGGGCGGCTATGGCTACACCTTC
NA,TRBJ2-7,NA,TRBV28,CASSLAPSSYEQYF,TGTGCCAGCAGTTTAGCCCCAAGTTCCTACGAGCAGTACTTC
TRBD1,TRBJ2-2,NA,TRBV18,CASRTGASGELFF,TGTGCCAGCCGAACAGGGGCTTCCGGGGAGCTGTTTTTT
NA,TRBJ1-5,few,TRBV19,CASSIYPQPQHF,TGTGCCAGTAGTATATATCCTCAGCCCCAGCATTTT
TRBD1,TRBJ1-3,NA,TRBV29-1,CSVGTGGASGNTIYF,TGCAGCGTTGGTACAGGGGGGGCCTCTGGAAACACCATATATTTT
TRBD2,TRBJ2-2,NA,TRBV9,CASSVDRAGTTGELFF,TGTGCCAGCAGCGTAGATCGAGCGGGGACTACCGGGGAGCTGTTTTTT
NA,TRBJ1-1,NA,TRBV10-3,CAISELSVYTEAFF,TGTGCCATCAGTGAGCTCAGTGTGTACACTGAAGCTTTCTTT
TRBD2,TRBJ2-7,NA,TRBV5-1,CASSPRLAGPVHEQYF,TGCGCCAGCAGCCCGCGACTAGCGGGACCCGTCCACGAGCAGTACTTC
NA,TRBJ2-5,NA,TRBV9,CASSGLGGNQETQYF,TGTGCCAGCAGCGGACTTGGGGGCAACCAAGAGACCCAGTACTTC
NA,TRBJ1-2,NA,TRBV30,CAWSLGQPYGYTF,TGTGCCTGGAGTCTGGGTCAACCCTATGGCTACACCTTC
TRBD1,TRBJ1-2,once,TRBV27,CASSPLDRGYGYTF,TGTGCCAGCAGTCCACTCGACAGGGGCTATGGCTACACCTTC
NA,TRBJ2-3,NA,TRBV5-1,CASRSSSTDTQYF,TGCGCCAGCAGATCGTCTAGCACAGATACGCAGTATTTT
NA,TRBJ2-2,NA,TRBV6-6,CASKGTGDNTGELFF,TGTGCCAGCAAGGGCACGGGGGACAACACCGGGGAGCTGTTTTTT
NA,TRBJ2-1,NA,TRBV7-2,CASTLVPTSYNEQFF,TGTGCCAGCACACTCGTCCCCACGTCCTACAATGAGCAGTTCTTC
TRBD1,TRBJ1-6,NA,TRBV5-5,CASSWGTGTGNSPLHF,TGTGCCAGCAGCTGGGGGACAGGGACGGGAAATTCACCCCTCCACTTT
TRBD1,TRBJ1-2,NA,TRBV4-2,CASSQEGQLQAHGYTF,TGTGCCAGCAGCCAAGAGGGACAGCTCCAGGCGCATGGCTACACCTTC
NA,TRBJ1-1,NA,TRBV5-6,CASSRAGVTEAFF,TGTGCCAGCAGCCGAGCAGGGGTTACTGAAGCTTTCTTT
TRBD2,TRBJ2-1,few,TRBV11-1,CASSLLLAGGDEQFF,TGTGCCAGCAGCTTATTACTAGCGGGGGGGGATGAGCAGTTCTTC
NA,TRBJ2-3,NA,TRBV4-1,CASRGTFTDTQYF,TGCGCCAGCAGGGGCACCTTCACAGATACGCAGTATTTT
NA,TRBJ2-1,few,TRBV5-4,CASSLDRRDEQFF,TGTGCCAGCAGCTTAGACCGGAGGGATGAGCAGTTCTTC
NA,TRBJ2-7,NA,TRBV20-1,CSALDHYEQYF,TGCAGTGCTTTAGACCACTACGAGCAGTACTTC
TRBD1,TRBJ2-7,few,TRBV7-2,CASSLGMGRGTGSSYEQYF,TGTGCCAGCAGCTTAGGTATGGGTAGGGGGACAGGGAGCTCCTACGAGCAGTACTTC
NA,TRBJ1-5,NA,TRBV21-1,CASSKSSNRQAERPQHF,TGTGCCAGCAGCAAATCCTCGAACCGACAGGCCGAGCGGCCCCAGCATTTT
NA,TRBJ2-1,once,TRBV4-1,CASSQDWEGALFF,TGCGCCAGCAGCCAAGATTGGGAGGGGGCCCTGTTCTTC